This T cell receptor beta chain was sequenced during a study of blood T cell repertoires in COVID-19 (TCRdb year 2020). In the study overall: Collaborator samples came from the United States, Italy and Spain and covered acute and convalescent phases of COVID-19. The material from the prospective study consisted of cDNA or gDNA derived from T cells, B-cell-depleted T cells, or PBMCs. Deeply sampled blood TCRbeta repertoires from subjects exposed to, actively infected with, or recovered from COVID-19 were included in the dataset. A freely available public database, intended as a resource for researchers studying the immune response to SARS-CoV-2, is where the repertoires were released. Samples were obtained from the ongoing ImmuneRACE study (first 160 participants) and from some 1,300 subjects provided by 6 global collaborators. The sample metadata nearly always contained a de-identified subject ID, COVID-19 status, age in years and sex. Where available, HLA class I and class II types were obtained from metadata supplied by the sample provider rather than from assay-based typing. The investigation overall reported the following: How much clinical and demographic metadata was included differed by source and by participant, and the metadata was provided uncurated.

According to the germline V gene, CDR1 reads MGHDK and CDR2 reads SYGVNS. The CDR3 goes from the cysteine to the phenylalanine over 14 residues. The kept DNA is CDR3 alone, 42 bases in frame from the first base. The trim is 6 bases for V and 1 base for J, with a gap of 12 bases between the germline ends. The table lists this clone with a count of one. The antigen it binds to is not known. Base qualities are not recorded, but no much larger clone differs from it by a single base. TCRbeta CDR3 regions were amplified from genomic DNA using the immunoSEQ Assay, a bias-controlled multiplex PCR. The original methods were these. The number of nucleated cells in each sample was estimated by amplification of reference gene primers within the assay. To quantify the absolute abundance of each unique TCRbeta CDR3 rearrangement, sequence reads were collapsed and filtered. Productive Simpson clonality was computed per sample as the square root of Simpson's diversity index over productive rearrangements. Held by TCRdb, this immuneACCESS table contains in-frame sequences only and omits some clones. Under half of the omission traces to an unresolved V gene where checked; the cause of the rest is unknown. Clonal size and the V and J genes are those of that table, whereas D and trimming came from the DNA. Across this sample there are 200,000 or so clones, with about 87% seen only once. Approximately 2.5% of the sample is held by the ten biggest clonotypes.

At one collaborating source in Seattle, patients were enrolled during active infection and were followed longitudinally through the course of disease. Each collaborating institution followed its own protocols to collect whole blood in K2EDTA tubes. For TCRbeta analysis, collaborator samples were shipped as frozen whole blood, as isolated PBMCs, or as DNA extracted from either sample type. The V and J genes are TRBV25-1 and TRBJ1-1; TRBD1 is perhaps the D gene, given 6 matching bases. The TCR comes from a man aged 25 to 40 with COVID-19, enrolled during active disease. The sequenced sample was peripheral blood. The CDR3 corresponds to CASREAQGNTEAFF. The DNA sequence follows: TGTGCCAGCAGGGAGGCACAGGGGAACACTGAAGCTTTCTTT.